This T cell receptor (beta chain) was found in a study of blood T cells in healthy people across ages. Primers used in a second PCR of about 6 to 11 cycles were a sample-barcoded 5' primer and a J-beta primer mix. TCRdb reanalysed the 5' RACE reads using MiXCR and keeps one entry per CDR3 protein. Here the sample spans 800,000 to 1,300,000 distinct CDR3 sequences, under 30% being singletons. V trimming: 0 bases; J trimming: 2 bases; junction bases outside the gene matches: 5. Germline CDR1 reads LGHDT; CDR2 reads YNNKEL (reference sequence). The CDR3 totals 16 residues. These same records also appear under a second study, on T cells of mothers and their children.

The sample consisted of blood. V gene TRBV3-1 combines with J gene TRBJ2-3, with 7 bases that match TRBD2. This receptor was obtained from a girl aged 2 to 9 in good health. The CDR3, as DNA: TGTGCCAGCAGCCAAGATGGCGGGGGTTACACAGATACGCAGTATTTT. It codes for CASSQDGGGYTDTQYF.